This T cell receptor beta chain was profiled in a study of blood T cell repertoires in COVID-19. In the study overall: Donors in the United States, Italy and Spain gave samples during acute or convalescent COVID-19.

In the authors' methods: Using reference gene primer amplification, nucleated cell counts were estimated. Profiled with immunoSEQ multiplex PCR; TCRdb holds only in-frame clones, not every one. The V and J calls and clone size were taken over from that table, and D and trimming were inferred from the DNA. The sample carries 83,000 or so clones, 82% recorded once. The germline V gene encodes CDR1 MNHEY and CDR2 SVGAGI. The length of the CDR3 is 14 residues. V lost 7 bases, J lost 7 bases, and 12 bases stayed unmatched. The V and J genes are TRBV6-5 and TRBJ1-2; 7 nucleotides line up with TRBD1. This sequence originates from a human donor in a cohort sampled during active COVID-19. Sequenced: peripheral blood. The DNA for the CDR3 is TGTGCCAGCACCCATTCAAGGGGGCCAGGTGGCTACACCTTC. It yields the protein CASTHSRGPGGYTF.